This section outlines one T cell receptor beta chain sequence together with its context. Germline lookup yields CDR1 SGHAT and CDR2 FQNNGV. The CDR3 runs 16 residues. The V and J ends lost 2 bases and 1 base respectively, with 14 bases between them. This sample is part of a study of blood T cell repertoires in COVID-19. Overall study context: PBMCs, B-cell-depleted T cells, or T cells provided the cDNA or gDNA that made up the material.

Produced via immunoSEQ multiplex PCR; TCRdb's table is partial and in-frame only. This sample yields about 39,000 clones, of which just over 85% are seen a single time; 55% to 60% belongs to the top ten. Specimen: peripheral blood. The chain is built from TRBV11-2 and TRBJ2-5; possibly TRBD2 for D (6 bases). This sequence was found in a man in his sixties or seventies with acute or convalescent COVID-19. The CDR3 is CASSLLRGRTQETQYF. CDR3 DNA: TGTGCCAGCAGCTTACTGCGGGGACGGACCCAAGAGACCCAGTACTTC.